Listed below are T cell receptor beta chains from one sample, sequenced in a study of response to subunit inactivated influenza vaccine. Each CDR3 protein gets one entry after TCRdb re-called the RT-PCR reads with MiXCR. This table holds approximately 700,000 distinct CDR3 sequences, less than 20% found once. The input for sequencing was PBMCs from blood, taken 11 to 12 days after vaccination. Every receptor here comes from a man aged 50 to 60 who received an inactivated influenza vaccine. The CDR3 runs from the conserved cysteine through the conserved F or W. D genes are given only for firm matches. Clone size is stated in some rows and not others, as once, few, many or a class when expanded.

TRBJ1-1	few	TRBV6-2/TRBV6-3	TRBD1	TGTGCCAGCAGTCTCCGGGACAGCTACACTGAAGCTTTCTTT	CASSLRDSYTEAFF
TRBJ2-7	NA	TRBV12-3/TRBV12-4	NA	TGTGCCAGCAGTTTCGGTGGGGGACCCCCCTACGAGCAGTACTTC	CASSFGGGPPYEQYF
TRBJ2-2	few	TRBV7-9	NA	TGTGCCAGCAGCCCGGTGACCGGGGAGCTGTTTTTT	CASSPVTGELFF
TRBJ2-4	few	TRBV5-1	TRBD1	TGCGCCAGCAGCTCGACACAGGGGGCGCGATGGTACTTC	CASSSTQGARWYF
TRBJ2-1	NA	TRBV11-2	NA	TGTGCCAGCAGTCAAGGGGAAACAGGGAGGAATGAGCAGTTCTTC	CASSQGETGRNEQFF
TRBJ1-1	many	TRBV28	TRBD1	TGTGCCAGCAGTTTTTTCCTTAGACAGGGAGCTGTTGTACGGAACACTGAAGCTTTCTTT	CASSFFLRQGAVVRNTEAFF
TRBJ2-3	NA	TRBV10-2	NA	TGCGCCAGCAAAAAAATTAGCAAAAATACGCAGTATTTT	CASKKISKNTQYF
TRBJ2-1	few	TRBV7-2	NA	TGTGCCAGCAGCCCCATCGGCGTTGTCCTCCAGGGTGGTGAGCAGTTCTTC	CASSPIGVVLQGGEQFF
TRBJ2-7	many	TRBV5-6	NA	TGTGCCAGCAGCCACCGGGACGGCCCGATGGGGCAGTACTTC	CASSHRDGPMGQYF
TRBJ1-5	NA	TRBV20-1	NA	TGCAGTGCTAGAGTCCTCAGGGGACAGCCCCAGCATTTT	CSARVLRGQPQHF
TRBJ1-2	NA	TRBV28	TRBD1	TGTGCCAGCAGGCCCGGACAGGGAGGTGGCTATGGCTACACCTTC	CASRPGQGGGYGYTF
TRBJ2-7	once	TRBV30	NA	TGTGCCTGGAACGGAGGAGGCGAGCAGTACTTC	CAWNGGGEQYF
TRBJ2-1	few	TRBV3-1	NA	TGTGCCAGCAGGACCACAGGGAACAATGAGCAGTTCTTC	CASRTTGNNEQFF
TRBJ2-1	NA	TRBV30	NA	TGTGCCTGCCGGGACGGGAACTACAATGAGCAGTTCTTC	CACRDGNYNEQFF
TRBJ2-1	few	TRBV18	NA	TGTGCCAGCTCACCACGATGGGGTCTTGGTGAGCAGTTCTTC	CASSPRWGLGEQFF
TRBJ2-7	few	TRBV28	TRBD2	TGTGCCAGCAGTTTCCGCCCCGGCGGGAGAAACTACGAGCAGTACTTC	CASSFRPGGRNYEQYF
TRBJ2-7	many	TRBV18	TRBD1	TGTGCCAGCTCACCCGGGACAGGGGTTGGCGAGCAGTACTTC	CASSPGTGVGEQYF
TRBJ2-7	few	TRBV7-9	NA	TGTGCCAGCAGCTTAGGTAGACGGACAGCGGACGAGCAGTACTTC	CASSLGRRTADEQYF
TRBJ2-3	NA	TRBV28	TRBD2	TGTGCCAGCAGTGCCCCTTCCAAGCCGGGGAGGGATGCAGATACGCAGTATTTT	CASSAPSKPGRDADTQYF
TRBJ2-7	few	TRBV14	TRBD1	TGTGCCAGCAGCCTCCGCTCCAACAGGGGCACCCCGTACTTC	CASSLRSNRGTPYF
TRBJ2-3	NA	TRBV12-3/TRBV12-4	NA	TGTGCCAGCAACCCCGGAGGACCCACGGGGGATACGCAGTATTTT	CASNPGGPTGDTQYF
TRBJ2-1	many	TRBV7-2	TRBD2	TGTGCCAGCAGCATTAGGAGCGGGGGGGCCTACAATGAGCAGTTCTTC	CASSIRSGGAYNEQFF
TRBJ2-3	few	TRBV24-1	NA	TGTGCCACCAGTGATAACGACGGCCCAGATACGCAGTATTTT	CATSDNDGPDTQYF
TRBJ2-7	NA	TRBV3-1	NA	TGTGCCAGCAGCCAAGAGGGGGGGCGAAGAGACGAGCAGTACTTC	CASSQEGGRRDEQYF
TRBJ1-1	NA	TRBV12-3/TRBV12-4	TRBD1	TGTGCCAGCAACCTCCGGGACAGTCTTTCGGCTTTCTTT	CASNLRDSLSAFF